These 31 T cell receptor beta chains were all obtained from the same sample, sequenced in a study of T cell repertoires and HLA-DP antigens. Repertoires were generated with immunoSEQ multiplex PCR, while TCRdb's copy carries only in-frame clones and drops some. The table has more than 90,000 clones, 80% to 95% seen once. No antigen has been assigned to these receptors. Sequenced: CD4+ T cells from PBMCs. Receptors were obtained from a woman aged 18-29 years in good health and CMV-seronegative.

This clone was observed once. The genes are TRBV14 and TRBJ2-5, with a possible D match to TRBD2 (6 bases). Per the germline V gene, CDR1 is SGHDN and CDR2 is FVKESK. The length of the CDR3 is 15 residues. The germline V and J ends were trimmed by 1 base and 3 bases, with 12 bases remaining between them. CDR3 nucleotides: TGTGCCAGCAGCCAAGTCCCGGGACTCAAAGAGACCCAGTACTTC. As protein: CASSQVPGLKETQYF.

The chain couples TRBV25-1 to TRBJ1-1; D is unresolved. Per germline, CDR1 MGHDK and CDR2 SYGVNS. The V and J ends lost 3 bases and 2 bases respectively, with 10 bases between them. This CDR3 is built from 14 residues. CDR3 protein: CASSDPGLNTEAFF. The CDR3 DNA is TGTGCCAGCAGTGATCCAGGCCTCAACACTGAAGCTTTCTTT.

The V call is TRBV19, the J call TRBJ1-1; tentative D call: TRBD1 (5 bases). Trimming shortened V by 4 bases and J by 7 bases, and 16 bases separated the two germline ends. The germline CDR1 and CDR2 sequences are LNHDA and SQIVND (reference sequence). The CDR3 has 14 amino acids. CDR3 bases: TGTGCCAGTAGTACAGGCTTACCGAGGGGTGAAGCTTTCTTT. Translating gives CASSTGLPRGEAFF.

The genes are TRBV6-5 and TRBJ1-4; D might be TRBD1 (5 bases). The CDR3 runs to 15 residues. The V end lost 3 bases, the J end lost 6 bases, and 14 bases lay between the germline ends. From germline, CDR1 is MNHEY and CDR2 SVGAGI. CDR3 nucleotide sequence: TGTGCCAGCAGTTATTCCACTGGAGGGGATGAAAAACTGTTTTTT. Its translation is CASSYSTGGDEKLFF.

The CDR3: CASSEVPGQNTEAFF. CDR3 DNA: TGTGCCAGCAGTGAAGTTCCAGGACAGAACACTGAAGCTTTCTTT. This sequence joins TRBV6-1 and TRBJ1-1, with a tentative D call TRBD1 (5 bases). This CDR3 comprises 15 residues. Germline V gene data show CDR1 as MNHNS and CDR2 as SASEGT. Trimming removed 1 base from V and 1 base from J, with 10 bases in between.

CDR3 sequence (DNA): TGTGCCAGCAGCGTAGAAGTTCTCTCGAGCCATGGCTACACCTTC. Protein product: CASSVEVLSSHGYTF. The chain carries TRBV9 and TRBJ1-2, with D unresolved. This CDR3 comprises 15 residues. Germline V gene sequence: CDR1 SGDLS, CDR2 YYNGEE. The V end was cut by 0 bases, the J end by 6 bases, with 15 bases between.

V usage is TRBV21-1 and J usage is TRBJ2-3. TRBV21-1 is termed a pseudogene. The CDR3 covers 16 residues. CDR3 coding DNA: TGTGCCAGCAGCAATGCACCGAATTATTACACAGATACGCAGTATTTT. Its translation: CASSNAPNYYTDTQYF.

The chain couples TRBV27 to TRBJ1-2; 8 nucleotides align to TRBD1. Germline trimming cut 8 bases from V and 8 bases from J; bases unmatched to any gene: 10. The CDR3 totals 13 residues. CDR1 and CDR2 (germline): MNHEY, SMNVEV (reference sequence). Written as DNA, the CDR3 is TGTGCCAGCCGTCGGACAGGGCTCGGCGGCTACACCTTC. It encodes CASRRTGLGGYTF.

The chain combines TRBV2 with TRBJ2-1; 8 bases are a match to TRBD1. V lost 4 bases, J lost 7 bases, and 6 bases stayed unmatched. CDR1 is SNHLY and CDR2 is FYNNEI in the germline V gene. The CDR3 spans 14 residues. The CDR3 bases are TGTGCCAGCAGTGGACAGGGGTTCTGGAATGAGCAGTTCTTC. Translating gives CASSGQGFWNEQFF.

The chain's CDR3 is CASSLVRQGGGNTIYF. In DNA form, the CDR3 reads TGTGCCAGCAGCTTAGTACGGCAGGGAGGAGGAAACACCATATATTTT. This chain joins TRBV11-2 and TRBJ1-3; D possibly corresponds to TRBD1 (5 bases). The CDR3 is made up of 16 amino acids. V was pared by 1 base and J by 4 bases, with 14 bases between. CDR1 is SGHAT, CDR2 FQNNGV, per germline. Variable domain in full (rest from reference TRBV11-2 and TRBJ1-3): EAGVAQSPRYKIIEKRQSVAFWCNPISGHATLYWYQQILGQGPKLLIQFQNNGVVDDSQLPKDRFSAERLKGVDSTLKIQPAKLEDSAVYLCASSLVRQGGGNTIYFGEGSWLTVV.

This chain connects TRBV28 to TRBJ1-2; a weak D match, TRBD1 (5 bases). Trimming stripped 3 bases from V and 4 bases from J, with 12 bases between. The CDR3 spans 14 residues. In germline, CDR1 is MDHEN, CDR2 SYDVKM. CDR3 sequence: CASSLEGTLYGYTF. In DNA, the CDR3 is TGTGCCAGCAGTTTGGAGGGGACCCTCTATGGCTACACCTTC.

This rearrangement joins TRBV2 to TRBJ1-1, with D perhaps matching TRBD1 (6 bases). With 5 bases removed from V and 1 base from J, the gap between germline ends came to 14 bases. In germline, CDR1 is SNHLY, CDR2 FYNNEI. The CDR3 extends over 15 amino acids. The CDR3 bases are TGTGCCAGCAGTCCTCAGGGGACCCCGAACACTGAAGCTTTCTTT. The encoded protein is CASSPQGTPNTEAFF.

CDR3 coding DNA: TGTGCCAGCAGTGAAAGGAGGGATCAGCCCCAGCATTTT. It translates to CASSERRDQPQHF. The V call is TRBV6-1, the J call TRBJ1-5; D is ambiguous. The CDR3 length is 13 residues. CDR1 and CDR2 (germline): MNHNS, SASEGT. With 2 bases removed from V and 5 bases from J, the gap between germline ends came to 7 bases.

This clone was observed a single time. The CDR3 DNA is TGCGCCAGCAGCCGGTTGAAAGGACAGAGTAATGAAAAACTGTTTTTT. Amino acids: CASSRLKGQSNEKLFF. This chain connects TRBV5-1 to TRBJ1-4; the D gene is possibly TRBD1 (6 bases). Germline CDR1 and CDR2: SGHRS and YFSETQ. V lost 4 bases, J lost 4 bases, and 17 bases lay in between. This CDR3 region has 16 residues. The full variable domain, rest sourced from reference TRBV5-1 and TRBJ1-4, is KAGVTQTPRYLIKTRGQQVTLSCSPISGHRSVSWYQQTPGQGLQFLFEYFSETQRNKGNFPGRFSGRQFSNSRSEMNVSTLELGDSALYLCASSRLKGQSNEKLFFGSGTQLSVL.

The chain combines TRBV11-2 with TRBJ2-3, with 14 bases matching TRBD2. This CDR3 has 17 residues. V lost 3 bases to trimming and J lost 6 bases; unmatched junction nucleotides: 8. Germline lookup yields CDR1 SGHAT and CDR2 FQNNGV. The CDR3 nucleotides read TGTGCCAGCAGCTTGGGAATGGGACTAGCGGGAGTGGATACGCAGTATTTT. It codes for CASSLGMGLAGVDTQYF.

The chain joins TRBV19 to TRBJ2-7; no clear D gene. This CDR3 comprises 14 residues. CDR1 is LNHDA, CDR2 SQIVND, per germline (reference sequence). V was cut by 3 bases and J by 0 bases, with 9 bases left in between. The CDR3 protein is CASSIEGNSYEQYF. The CDR3 coding sequence is TGTGCCAGTAGTATTGAAGGGAACTCCTACGAGCAGTACTTC.

The chain couples TRBV11-3 to TRBJ2-7; TRBD1 agrees at 7 bases. Germline V gene data show CDR1 as SGHNT and CDR2 as YENEEA. Trimming cost V 5 bases and J 2 bases; bases outside gene matches: 6. CDR3 size: 14 residues. Here the CDR3 DNA reads TGTGCCAGCAGCCCGAAGGGGGCGACCTACGAGCAGTACTTC. Amino acid sequence: CASSPKGATYEQYF. Variable domain in full (rest from reference TRBV11-3 and TRBJ2-7): EAGVVQSPRYKIIEKKQPVAFWCNPISGHNTLYWYLQNLGQGPELLIRYENEEAVDDSQLPKDRFSAERLKGVDSTLKIQPAELGDSAVYLCASSPKGATYEQYFGPGTRLTVT.

Points on this clone: One end of the junction does not line up with germline, which may come from a read error. CDR3 coding DNA: TGTGCTAGCAGCTTGCGATCCGGGAGTAGCGGAAAACCGAACACCGGGGAGCTGTTTTTT. It is translated as CASSLRSGSSGKPNTGELFF. V gene TRBV7-7 combines with J gene TRBJ2-2; tentatively, D is TRBD2 (6 bases). The germline CDR1 and CDR2 sequences are SSHAT and FNYEAQ (reference sequence). The CDR3 contains 20 residues.

This clone was seen just once. The chain couples TRBV6-5 to TRBJ2-7; tentatively, D is TRBD2 (5 bases). Trimming cost V 2 bases and J 3 bases, with 11 bases left between them. Germline V lookup: CDR1 MNHEY, CDR2 SVGAGI. This CDR3 is built from 14 residues. The CDR3 bases are TGTGCCAGCAGTTACCGGACGGGATACTACGAGCAGTACGTC. Translated: CASSYRTGYYEQYV.

This chain uses TRBV2 with TRBJ2-4; D gene uncertain. Germline V gives CDR1 SNHLY, CDR2 FYNNEI. Trimming pared 5 bases from V and 0 bases from J, leaving 14 bases between. The CDR3 spans 16 residues. CDR3 in DNA: TGTGCCAGCAGTCCCATAAACCCCATAGCCAAAAACATTCAGTACTTC. Its protein product is CASSPINPIAKNIQYF.

V usage is TRBV5-1 and J usage is TRBJ1-2; TRBD1 matches 7 bases. This CDR3 region has 15 residues. The V gene end was trimmed by 0 bases and the J gene end by 8 bases; junction bases not matched to a gene: 10. The germline gives CDR1 SGHRS, CDR2 YFSETQ. The CDR3 bases are TGCGCCAGCAGCTTGGGACAGGGCCTAAGGGACGGCTACACCTTC. The encoded protein is CASSLGQGLRDGYTF.

CDR3 nucleotide sequence: TGTGCCAGCAGTTTTGACTCACAGCTGTTCTATGGCTACACCTTC. Protein product: CASSFDSQLFYGYTF. The J gene is TRBJ1-2, the V gene TRBV2; no clear D. V was trimmed by 5 bases and J by 4 bases, leaving 17 bases between them. The CDR3 covers 15 residues. Per germline, CDR1 SNHLY and CDR2 FYNNEI.

This clone was counted once. This sequence joins TRBV5-1 and TRBJ1-2, with TRBD1 matching over 10 bases. The CDR3 sequence is 15 residues long. Unmatched junction bases numbered 8, after V lost 4 bases and J lost 5 bases. From germline, CDR1 is SGHRS and CDR2 YFSETQ. Here the CDR3 reads CASSPETGGKYGYTF. The CDR3 DNA follows: TGCGCCAGCAGCCCAGAGACAGGGGGCAAGTATGGCTACACCTTC.

The J gene is TRBJ2-2, the V gene TRBV7-9; D is ambiguous. The germline V and J ends were trimmed by 1 base and 2 bases, with 5 bases remaining between them. Germline V CDR1 and CDR2: SEHNR, FQNEAQ (reference sequence). CDR3 length: 14 amino acids. The CDR3 sequence is CASSLVLNTGELFF. The DNA of the CDR3 is TGTGCCAGCAGCTTAGTCCTAAACACCGGGGAGCTGTTTTTT.

This sequence joins TRBV5-4 and TRBJ1-2; TRBD1 matches 7 bases. The CDR3 is 14 amino acids. The trim removed 4 bases at V and 7 bases at J, leaving 10 bases unmatched. The germline gives CDR1 SGHNT, CDR2 YYREEE (reference sequence). CDR3 nucleotide sequence: TGTGCCAGCAGCCCCGCAAGACAGGGAACTGGCTACACCTTC. It translates to CASSPARQGTGYTF.

The rearrangement joins TRBV18 to TRBJ2-7, with 7 bases aligning to TRBD2. The CDR3 is 16 residues long. Looked up from germline, CDR1 is KGHSH and CDR2 is LQKENI. Germline trimming cut 2 bases from V and 0 bases from J; bases unmatched to any gene: 7. In DNA form, the CDR3 reads TGTGCCAGCTCACCAAGGGAGGGTGCAGGCTCCTACGAGCAGTACGTC. This gives the protein CASSPREGAGSYEQYV.

The table lists this clone with a count of one. This chain connects TRBV5-1 to TRBJ2-4; a possible D gene is TRBD2 (5 bases). There are 15 residues in the CDR3. From germline, CDR1 is SGHRS and CDR2 YFSETQ. The V end was cut by 1 base, the J end by 6 bases, with 14 bases between. The CDR3 DNA reads as TGCGCCAGCAGCTTGACGGGATCAACCCTAAACATTCAGTACTTC. It specifies CASSLTGSTLNIQYF.

V and J are TRBV7-9 and TRBJ2-5, with 7 nucleotides matching TRBD1. The CDR3 sequence is 15 residues long. Trimming at V came to 5 bases and at J to 3 bases, leaving 9 bases not matched to a gene. CDR1 and CDR2 (germline): SEHNR, FQNEAQ (reference sequence). The CDR3 is CASSPDRVREETQYF. CDR3 in DNA: TGTGCCAGCAGCCCTGACAGGGTCCGTGAAGAGACCCAGTACTTC.

This chain connects TRBV7-9 to TRBJ2-1; D gene ambiguous. The CDR3 is 13 amino acids. The V end lost 5 bases, the J end lost 7 bases, and 12 bases lay between the germline ends. The germline V gene encodes CDR1 SEHNR and CDR2 FQNEAQ (reference sequence). CDR3 in amino acids: CASSHLSRNEQFF. The DNA of the CDR3 is TGTGCCAGCAGCCATTTGAGTCGGAATGAGCAGTTCTTC.

This clone was detected once. The V call is TRBV6-5, the J call TRBJ1-1; 7 bases are shared with TRBD1. The germline CDR1 and CDR2 sequences are MNHEY and SVGAGI. The length of the CDR3 is 15 residues. With 1 base clipped from V and 1 base from J, the junction kept 3 bases outside the gene matches. The CDR3 loop is CASSYFRDRNTEAFF. As DNA, the CDR3 is TGTGCCAGCAGTTACTTTCGGGACAGGAACACTGAAGCTTTCTTT.

The chain links TRBV27 to TRBJ2-5, with D possibly matching TRBD2 (5 bases). The germline gives CDR1 MNHEY, CDR2 SMNVEV (reference sequence). V was trimmed by 3 bases and J by 5 bases, leaving 13 bases between them. The CDR3 totals 14 residues. The CDR3 nucleotides read TGTGCCAGCAGTTTGTCGTCTAGCCGGGAGACCCAGTACTTC. Translating it yields CASSLSSSRETQYF.